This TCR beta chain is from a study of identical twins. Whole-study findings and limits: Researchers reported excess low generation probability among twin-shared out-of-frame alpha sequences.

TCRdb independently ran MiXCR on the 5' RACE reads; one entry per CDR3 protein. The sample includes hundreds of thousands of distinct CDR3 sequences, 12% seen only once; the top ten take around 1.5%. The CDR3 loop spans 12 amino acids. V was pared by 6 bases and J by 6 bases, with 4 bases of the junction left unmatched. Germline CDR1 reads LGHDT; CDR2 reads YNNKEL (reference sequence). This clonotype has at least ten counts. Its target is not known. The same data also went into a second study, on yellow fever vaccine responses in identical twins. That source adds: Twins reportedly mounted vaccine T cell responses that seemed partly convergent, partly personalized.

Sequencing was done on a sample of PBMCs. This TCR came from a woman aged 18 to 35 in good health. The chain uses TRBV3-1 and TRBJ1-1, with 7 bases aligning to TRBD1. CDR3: CASSKQGAEAFF. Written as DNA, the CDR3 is TGTGCCAGCAGTAAGCAGGGGGCTGAAGCTTTCTTT. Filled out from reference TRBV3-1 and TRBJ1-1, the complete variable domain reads DTAVSQTPKYLVTQMGNDKSIKCEQNLGHDTMYWYKQDSKKFLKIMFSYNNKELIINETVPNRFSPKSPDKAHLNLHINSLELGDSAVYFCASSKQGAEAFFGQGTRLTVV.